These 14 T cell receptor beta chains originate from one sample sequenced in a study of breast tumors, draining lymph nodes, adjacent tissues. Samples came from axillary lymph nodes draining the breast cancer. TCRdb re-analysed the multiplex PCR reads in MiXCR, keeping a single row per CDR3 protein. The data show under 150,000 distinct CDR3 sequences, around 21% seen once. Sequenced sample: axillary lymph node tissue. These receptors were obtained from a female donor with breast cancer. Some clones in this sample may be carry-over from other donors' samples.

This clonotype was seen repeatedly, ten times or more. The rearrangement joins TRBV4-1 to TRBJ1-4; D may be TRBD1 (6 bases). The CDR3 is 16 residues long. V gave up 1 base and J gave up 10 bases, with 19 bases separating them. In germline, CDR1 is MGHRA, CDR2 YSYEKL. CDR3 sequence: CASSQGVGRGIGKLFF. CDR3 bases: TGCGCCAGCAGCCAAGGCGTCGGCAGGGGCATCGGAAAACTGTTTTTT.

On this clonotype: A read error may explain this, as a much larger clone is one base away. The V call is TRBV19, the J call TRBJ2-7, with D perhaps TRBD1 (7 bases). Germline assignment: CDR1 LNHDA and CDR2 SQIVND (reference sequence). Trimming cost V 11 bases and J 2 bases, with 16 bases left between them. This CDR3 is 13 amino acids long. The CDR3 protein is CACARGAAYEQYF. CDR3 sequence (DNA): TGTGCCTGTGCCAGGGGGGCCGCCTACGAGCAGTACTTC.

In its sample, this clonotype was seen many times. The CDR3 sequence: CASSLSGRNNEQFF. The CDR3 DNA reads TGTGCCAGCAGCCTTAGCGGGAGAAATAATGAGCAGTTCTTC. The chain links TRBV11-3 to TRBJ2-1, with 9 bases fitting TRBD2. The CDR3 runs to 14 residues. The junction had 6 bases not matched to a gene; V was cut back by 5 bases and J by 7 bases. Germline CDR1 is SGHNT and CDR2 is YENEEA.

This clonotype was counted only a few times. V gene TRBV28 combines with J gene TRBJ2-7; a weak D match, TRBD1 (6 bases). The CDR3 contains 14 residues. V shed 4 bases and J shed 1 base, with 11 bases lying between them. Germline V gene data show CDR1 as MDHEN and CDR2 as SYDVKM. CDR3 sequence reads: CASSSRTASYEQYF. In nucleotides, the CDR3 is TGTGCCAGCAGTTCCCGGACAGCTTCCTACGAGCAGTACTTC.

The V and J genes are TRBV4-2 and TRBJ2-1; 13 bases align to TRBD2. The germline gives CDR1 LGHNA, CDR2 YNFKEQ. This CDR3 has 16 amino acids. Trimming cost V 4 bases and J 9 bases; bases outside gene matches: 9. DNA for the CDR3: TGTGCCAGCAGCCCAGGACTAGCGGGAGTATCTGGTGAGCAGTTCTTC. The encoded protein is CASSPGLAGVSGEQFF.

As concerns this clonotype: The conserved phenylalanine or tryptophan is not found at the CDR3 terminus, so this likely reflects a read error. The chain links TRBV7-8 to TRBJ2-1; TRBD2 might be the D (8 bases). The CDR3 extends over 19 amino acids. Per germline, CDR1 SGHVS and CDR2 FQNEAQ. The CDR3 DNA reads as TGTGCCAGCAGCTTAGGTTTAGGGGGCGGGAGGAGCTCCTACGATGAGCAGTTCTCC. It encodes CASSLGLGGGRSSYDEQFS.

A remark on this clonotype: A much larger clone is a single base away; this may be a read error. This rearrangement joins TRBV10-3 to TRBJ1-2, with no clear D. The CDR3 runs 16 residues. Germline CDR1 and CDR2: ENHRY and SYGVKD. CDR3 loop: CAIGEKFWVTNYGYTF. DNA for the CDR3: TGTGCCATCGGTGAAAAATTCTGGGTTACTAACTATGGCTACACCTTC.

This clonotype was observed many times. This chain connects TRBV14 to TRBJ2-5, with 9 positions matching TRBD2. The CDR3 is made up of 15 amino acids. J was trimmed by 4 bases and V by 3 bases; bases with no gene match: 6. Per germline, CDR1 SGHDN and CDR2 FVKESK. The DNA of the CDR3 is TGTGCCAGCAGCCACGCGGGACTAGCCCCAGAGACCCAGTACTTC. It yields the protein CASSHAGLAPETQYF.

Only a few counts were recorded for this clonotype. J is TRBJ1-4 and V is TRBV7-9; TRBD1 matches 7 bases. Losses at the gene ends were 1 base for V and 8 bases for J; bases not matched to a gene: 7. CDR1 and CDR2 from the germline V gene are SEHNR and FQNEAQ (reference sequence). The CDR3 extends over 15 amino acids. The CDR3 DNA follows: TGTGCCAGCAGCTTAGGAGACAGGGCCCCGGAAAAACTGTTTTTT. This codes for CASSLGDRAPEKLFF.

This clonotype was detected many times. The rearrangement links TRBV15 to TRBJ2-2; 10 nucleotides align to TRBD2. The CDR3 length is 17 residues. The ends lost 2 bases at V and 2 bases at J; junction bases unmatched: 5. CDR1 is LNHNV, CDR2 YYDKDF, per germline (reference sequence). The CDR3 DNA reads TGTGCCACCAGCAGATTTCCTAGCGGGAGAAACACCGGGGAGCTGTTTTTT. It is translated as CATSRFPSGRNTGELFF.

As concerns this clonotype: Just one base apart from a much larger clone, this may be a read error. The V gene is TRBV18, the J gene TRBJ2-7; tentatively, D is TRBD2 (7 bases). Germline V lookup: CDR1 KGHSH, CDR2 LQKENI. CDR3 length: 12 residues. Trimming shortened V by 8 bases and J by 9 bases, and 17 bases separated the two germline ends. CDR3 protein: CASGGGLHGQYF. The CDR3 DNA sequence: TGTGCCAGCGGGGGGGGCCTACACGGGCAGTACTTC.

This clonotype was seen at least ten times. The chain recombines TRBV9 with TRBJ1-2; possibly TRBD1 for D (5 bases). The CDR3 totals 13 residues. V was cut by 3 bases and J by 6 bases, with 12 bases left in between. Germline values: CDR1 SGDLS, CDR2 YYNGEE. In nucleotides, the CDR3 is TGTGCCAGCAGCGAGGGGTCCGTGGATGGCTACACCTTC. Its protein is CASSEGSVDGYTF.

This clonotype appeared a few times. The chain recombines TRBV2 with TRBJ2-4; D ambiguous. The V gene lost 2 bases and the J gene lost 0 bases, with 8 bases spanning the gap. CDR1 is SNHLY, CDR2 FYNNEI, per germline. The CDR3 extends over 15 amino acids. DNA for the CDR3: TGTGCCAGCAGTGAACAGGATCTAGCCAAAAACATTCAGTACTTC. Translation: CASSEQDLAKNIQYF.

This clonotype was seen repeatedly, ten times or more. The V gene is TRBV18, the J gene TRBJ2-7, with TRBD2 as a possible D gene (5 bases). Trimming removed 5 bases at V and 0 bases at J, with 14 bases between. Germline V gene sequence: CDR1 KGHSH, CDR2 LQKENI. The CDR3 has 15 residues. The CDR3 sequence: CASSWSDSSSYEQYF. CDR3 nucleotide sequence: TGTGCCAGCTCATGGTCGGACTCGAGCTCCTACGAGCAGTACTTC.